One sample yielded the 2 T cell receptor beta chains listed below, sequenced in a study of blood T cell repertoires in COVID-19. Generated by immunoSEQ multiplex PCR, the TCRdb table keeps only in-frame clones and is missing some. The data contain about 63,000 clones, over 75% of them singletons. The sequencing input was peripheral blood. The receptors stem from a man aged 60 to 75 with COVID-19, enrolled during active disease.

The V call is TRBV11-3, the J call TRBJ2-4, with a weak D call TRBD1 (5 bases). V shed 1 base and J shed 5 bases, with 6 bases lying between them. The CDR3 has 13 residues. The germline V gene has CDR1 SGHNT and CDR2 YENEEA. As DNA, the CDR3 is TGTGCCAGCAGCTTAGGCAGGGAAAACATTCAGTACTTC. Residues: CASSLGRENIQYF.

This clone showed up just once. The rearrangement uses TRBV7-9 and TRBJ2-1; 10 positions agree with TRBD2. V shed 5 bases and J 0 bases; nucleotides not matched to a gene: 1. Germline assignment: CDR1 SEHNR and CDR2 FQNEAQ (reference sequence). This CDR3 has 15 residues. CDR3 sequence (DNA): TGTGCCAGCAGCCCTAGCGGGAGCTCCTACAATGAGCAGTTCTTC. As protein: CASSPSGSSYNEQFF.